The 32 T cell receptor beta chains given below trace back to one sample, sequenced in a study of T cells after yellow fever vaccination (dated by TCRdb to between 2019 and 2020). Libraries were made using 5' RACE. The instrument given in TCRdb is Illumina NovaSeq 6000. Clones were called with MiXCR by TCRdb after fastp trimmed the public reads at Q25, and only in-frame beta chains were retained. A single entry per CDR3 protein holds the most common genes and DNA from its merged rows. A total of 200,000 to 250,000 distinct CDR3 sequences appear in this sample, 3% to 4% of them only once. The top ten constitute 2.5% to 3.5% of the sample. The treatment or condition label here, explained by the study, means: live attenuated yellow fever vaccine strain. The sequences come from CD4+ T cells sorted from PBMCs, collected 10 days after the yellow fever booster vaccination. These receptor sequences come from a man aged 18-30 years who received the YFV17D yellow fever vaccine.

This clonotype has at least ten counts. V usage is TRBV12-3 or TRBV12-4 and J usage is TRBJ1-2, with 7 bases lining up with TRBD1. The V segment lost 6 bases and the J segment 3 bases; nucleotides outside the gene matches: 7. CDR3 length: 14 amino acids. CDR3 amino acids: CASSPQGNDYGYTF. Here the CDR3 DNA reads TGTGCCAGCAGCCCACAGGGGAACGACTATGGCTACACCTTC.

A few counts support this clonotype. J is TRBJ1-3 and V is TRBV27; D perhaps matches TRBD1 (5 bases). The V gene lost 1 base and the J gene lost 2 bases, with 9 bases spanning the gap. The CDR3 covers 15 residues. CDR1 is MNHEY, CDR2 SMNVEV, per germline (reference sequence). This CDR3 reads CASSLLGEPGNTIYF. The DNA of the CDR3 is TGTGCCAGCAGTTTATTGGGGGAGCCTGGAAACACCATATATTTT.

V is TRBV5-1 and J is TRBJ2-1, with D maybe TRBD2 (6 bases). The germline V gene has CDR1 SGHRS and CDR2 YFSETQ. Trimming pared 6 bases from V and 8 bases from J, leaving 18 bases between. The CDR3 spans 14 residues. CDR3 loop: CASTTGGPRDEQFF. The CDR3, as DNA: TGCGCCAGCACCACCGGGGGACCACGGGATGAGCAGTTCTTC.

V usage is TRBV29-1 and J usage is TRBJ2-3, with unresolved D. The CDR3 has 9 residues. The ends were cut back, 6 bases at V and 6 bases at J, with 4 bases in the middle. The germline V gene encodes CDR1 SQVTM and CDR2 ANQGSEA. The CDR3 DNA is TGCAGCGTAGCGGATACGCAGTATTTT. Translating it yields CSVADTQYF.

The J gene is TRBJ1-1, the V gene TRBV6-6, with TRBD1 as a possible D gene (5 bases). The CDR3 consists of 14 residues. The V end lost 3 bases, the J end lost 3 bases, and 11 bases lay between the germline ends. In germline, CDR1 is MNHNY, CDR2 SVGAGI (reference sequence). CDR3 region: CASSYERGYTEAFF. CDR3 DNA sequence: TGTGCCAGCAGTTATGAAAGGGGCTACACTGAAGCTTTCTTT.

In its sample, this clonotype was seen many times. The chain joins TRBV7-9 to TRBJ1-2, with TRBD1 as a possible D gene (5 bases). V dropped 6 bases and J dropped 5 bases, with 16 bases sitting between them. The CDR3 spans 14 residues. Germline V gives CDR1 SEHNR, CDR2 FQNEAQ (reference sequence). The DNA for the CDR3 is TGTGCCAGCAGTTTCGGTTCCGGGGGGTATGGCTACACCTTC. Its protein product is CASSFGSGGYGYTF. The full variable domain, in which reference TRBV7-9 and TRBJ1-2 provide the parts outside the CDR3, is DTGVSQNPRHKITKRGQNVTFRCDPISEHNRLYWYRQTLGQGPEFLTYFQNEAQLEKSRLLSDRFSAERPKGSFSTLEIQRTEQGDSAMYLCASSFGSGGYGYTFGSGTRLTVV.

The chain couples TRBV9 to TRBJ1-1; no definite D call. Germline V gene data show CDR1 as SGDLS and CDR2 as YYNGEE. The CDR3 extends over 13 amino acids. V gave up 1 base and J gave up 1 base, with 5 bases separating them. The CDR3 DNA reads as TGTGCCAGCAGCGTATGGGGGAACACTGAAGCTTTCTTT. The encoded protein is CASSVWGNTEAFF.

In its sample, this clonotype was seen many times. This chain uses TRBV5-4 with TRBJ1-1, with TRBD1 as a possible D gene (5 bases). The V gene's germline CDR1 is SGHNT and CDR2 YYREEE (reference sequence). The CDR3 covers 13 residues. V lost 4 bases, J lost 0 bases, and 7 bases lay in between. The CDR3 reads CASSRGVNTEAFF. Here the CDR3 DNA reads TGTGCCAGCAGCCGGGGGGTGAACACTGAAGCTTTCTTT.

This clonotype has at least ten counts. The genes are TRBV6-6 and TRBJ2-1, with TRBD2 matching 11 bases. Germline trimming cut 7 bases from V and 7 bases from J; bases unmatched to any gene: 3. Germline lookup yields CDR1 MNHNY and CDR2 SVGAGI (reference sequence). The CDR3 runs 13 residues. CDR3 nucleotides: TGTGCCAGCACCCTAGCGGGGGGTAATGAGCAGTTCTTC. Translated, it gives CASTLAGGNEQFF.

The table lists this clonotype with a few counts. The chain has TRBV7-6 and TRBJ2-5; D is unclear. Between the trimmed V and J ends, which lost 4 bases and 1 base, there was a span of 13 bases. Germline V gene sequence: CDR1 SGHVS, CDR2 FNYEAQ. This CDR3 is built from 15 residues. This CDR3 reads CASSSPYRSQETQYF. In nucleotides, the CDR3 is TGTGCCAGCAGCTCACCCTACAGAAGCCAAGAGACCCAGTACTTC.

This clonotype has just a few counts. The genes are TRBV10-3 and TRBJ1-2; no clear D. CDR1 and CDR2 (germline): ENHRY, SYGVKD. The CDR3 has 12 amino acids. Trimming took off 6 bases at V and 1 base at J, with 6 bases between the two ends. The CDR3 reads CAIRRHNYGYTF. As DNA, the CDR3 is TGTGCCATCAGAAGACATAACTATGGCTACACCTTC.

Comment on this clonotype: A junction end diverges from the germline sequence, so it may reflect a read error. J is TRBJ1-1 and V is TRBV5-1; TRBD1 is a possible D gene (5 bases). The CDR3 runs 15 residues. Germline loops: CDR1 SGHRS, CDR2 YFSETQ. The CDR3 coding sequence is TGCGCCAGCGGCTTCCTCGGCGGGGCTGTTACTGAAGCTTTCTTT. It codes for CASGFLGGAVTEAFF.

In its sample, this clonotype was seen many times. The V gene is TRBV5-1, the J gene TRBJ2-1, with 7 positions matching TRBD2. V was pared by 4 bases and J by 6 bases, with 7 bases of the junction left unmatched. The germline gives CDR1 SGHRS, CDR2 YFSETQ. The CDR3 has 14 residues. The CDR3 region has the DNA TGCGCCAGCAGCGCGGGCCCGGGGGGCAATGAGCAGTTCTTC. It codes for CASSAGPGGNEQFF.

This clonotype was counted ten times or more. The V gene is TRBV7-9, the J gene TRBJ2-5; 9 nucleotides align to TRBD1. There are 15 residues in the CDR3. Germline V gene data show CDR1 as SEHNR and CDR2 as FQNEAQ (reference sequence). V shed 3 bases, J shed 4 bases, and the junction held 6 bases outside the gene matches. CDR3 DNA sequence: TGTGCCAGCAGCTTCTCGACAGGGGGAGTAGAGACCCAGTACTTC. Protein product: CASSFSTGGVETQYF.

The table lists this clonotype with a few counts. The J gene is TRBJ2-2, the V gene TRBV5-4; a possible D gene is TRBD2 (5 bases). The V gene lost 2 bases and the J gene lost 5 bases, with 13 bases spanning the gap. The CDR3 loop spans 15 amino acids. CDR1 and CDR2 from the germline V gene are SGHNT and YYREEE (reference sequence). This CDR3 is CASSFNRGDTGELFF. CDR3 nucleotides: TGTGCCAGCAGCTTTAACCGGGGAGATACCGGGGAGCTGTTTTTT.

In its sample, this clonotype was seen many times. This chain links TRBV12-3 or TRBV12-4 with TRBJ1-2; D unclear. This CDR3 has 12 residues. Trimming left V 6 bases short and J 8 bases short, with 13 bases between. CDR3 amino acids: CASSLGGRGYTF. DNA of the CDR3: TGTGCCAGCAGCTTGGGCGGTCGAGGCTACACCTTC.

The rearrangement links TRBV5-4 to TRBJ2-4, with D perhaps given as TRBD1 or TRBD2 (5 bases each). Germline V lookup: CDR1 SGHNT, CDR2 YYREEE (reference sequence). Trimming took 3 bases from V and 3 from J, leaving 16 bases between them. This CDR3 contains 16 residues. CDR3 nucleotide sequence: TGTGCCAGCAGCTCCGGGACGTCCACCAACAAAAACATTCAGTACTTC. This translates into CASSSGTSTNKNIQYF.

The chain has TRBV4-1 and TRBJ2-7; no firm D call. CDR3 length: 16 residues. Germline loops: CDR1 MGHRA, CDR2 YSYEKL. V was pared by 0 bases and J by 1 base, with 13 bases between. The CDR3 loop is CASSQEGSLSSYEQYF. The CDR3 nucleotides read TGCGCCAGCAGCCAAGAAGGAAGCTTATCATCCTACGAGCAGTACTTC.

CDR3 sequence reads: CASSPRTYGYTF. As DNA, the CDR3 is TGTGCCAGCAGCCCCCGGACTTATGGCTACACCTTC. The chain is built from TRBV7-9 and TRBJ1-2; D is unresolved. Germline CDR1 is SEHNR and CDR2 is FQNEAQ (reference sequence). This CDR3 is built from 12 residues. With 5 bases removed from V and 5 bases from J, the gap between germline ends came to 9 bases.

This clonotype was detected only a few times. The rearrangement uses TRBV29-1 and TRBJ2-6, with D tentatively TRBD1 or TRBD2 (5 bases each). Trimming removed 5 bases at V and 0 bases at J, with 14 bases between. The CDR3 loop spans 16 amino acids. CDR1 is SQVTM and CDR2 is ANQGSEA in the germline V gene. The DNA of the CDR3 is TGCAGCGTTTTCCGGGACGGGTCCTCTGGGGCCAACGTCCTGACTTTC. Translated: CSVFRDGSSGANVLTF.

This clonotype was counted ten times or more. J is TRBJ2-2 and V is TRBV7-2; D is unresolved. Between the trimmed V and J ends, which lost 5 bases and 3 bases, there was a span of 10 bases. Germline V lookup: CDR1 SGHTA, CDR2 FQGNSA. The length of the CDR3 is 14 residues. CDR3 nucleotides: TGTGCCAGCAGCCGTCGGGCCCACACCGGGGAGCTGTTTTTT. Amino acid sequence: CASSRRAHTGELFF. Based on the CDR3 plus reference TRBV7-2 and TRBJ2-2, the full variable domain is GAGVSQSPSNKVTEKGKDVELRCDPISGHTALYWYRQSLGQGLEFLIYFQGNSAPDKSGLPSDRFSAERTGGSVSTLTIQRTQQEDSAVYLCASSRRAHTGELFFGEGSRLTVL.

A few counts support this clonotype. CDR3 amino acids: CASRSLGAYSPLHF. The CDR3 nucleotides are TGTGCCAGCAGATCGTTAGGGGCTTATTCACCCCTCCACTTT. This chain links TRBV12-3 or TRBV12-4 with TRBJ1-6, with D possibly TRBD1 on 5 matching bases. Trimming took 6 bases from V and 8 from J, leaving 14 bases between them. The CDR3 contains 14 residues.

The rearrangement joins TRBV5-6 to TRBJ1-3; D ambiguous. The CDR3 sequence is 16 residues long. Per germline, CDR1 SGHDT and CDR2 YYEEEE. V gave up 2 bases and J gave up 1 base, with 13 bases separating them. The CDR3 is CASSFRGGRSGNTIYF. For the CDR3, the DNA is TGTGCCAGCAGCTTTCGTGGCGGCCGTTCTGGAAACACCATATATTTT.

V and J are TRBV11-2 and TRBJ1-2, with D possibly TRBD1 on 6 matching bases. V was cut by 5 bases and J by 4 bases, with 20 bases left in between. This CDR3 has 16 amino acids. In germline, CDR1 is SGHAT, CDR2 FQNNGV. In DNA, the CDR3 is TGTGCCAGCAGCCCCGGAGAGTGGGGGCGTGGCTATGGCTACACCTTC. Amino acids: CASSPGEWGRGYGYTF.

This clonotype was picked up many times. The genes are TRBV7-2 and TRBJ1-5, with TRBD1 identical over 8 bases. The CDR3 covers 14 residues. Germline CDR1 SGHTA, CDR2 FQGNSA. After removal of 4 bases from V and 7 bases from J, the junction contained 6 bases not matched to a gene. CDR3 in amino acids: CASSSGGGRQPQHF. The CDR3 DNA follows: TGTGCCAGCAGCTCAGGGGGCGGGAGGCAGCCCCAGCATTTT. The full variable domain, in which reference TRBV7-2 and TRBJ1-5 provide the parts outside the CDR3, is GAGVSQSPSNKVTEKGKDVELRCDPISGHTALYWYRQSLGQGLEFLIYFQGNSAPDKSGLPSDRFSAERTGGSVSTLTIQRTQQEDSAVYLCASSSGGGRQPQHFGDGTRLSIL.

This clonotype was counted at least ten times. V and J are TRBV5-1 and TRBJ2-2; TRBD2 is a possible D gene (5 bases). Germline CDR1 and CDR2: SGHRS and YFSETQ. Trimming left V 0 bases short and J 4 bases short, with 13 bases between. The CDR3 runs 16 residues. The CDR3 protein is CASSLGGPGITGELFF. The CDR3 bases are TGCGCCAGCAGCTTGGGTGGTCCGGGGATCACCGGGGAGCTGTTTTTT.

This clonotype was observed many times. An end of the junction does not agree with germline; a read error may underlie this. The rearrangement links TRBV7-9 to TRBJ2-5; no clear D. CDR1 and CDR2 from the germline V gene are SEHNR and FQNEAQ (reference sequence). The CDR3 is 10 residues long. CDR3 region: CASHQETQYF. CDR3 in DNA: TGTGCCAGCCACCAGGAGACCCAGTACTTC.

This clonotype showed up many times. The CDR3 region is CASSFSASADTQYF. In DNA, the CDR3 is TGCGCCAGCAGCTTTTCGGCTTCGGCAGATACGCAGTATTTT. The genes are TRBV5-1 and TRBJ2-3; D uncertain. CDR1 SGHRS and CDR2 YFSETQ come from the germline V gene. Trimming removed 2 bases from V and 4 bases from J, with 11 bases in between. The CDR3 runs 14 residues.

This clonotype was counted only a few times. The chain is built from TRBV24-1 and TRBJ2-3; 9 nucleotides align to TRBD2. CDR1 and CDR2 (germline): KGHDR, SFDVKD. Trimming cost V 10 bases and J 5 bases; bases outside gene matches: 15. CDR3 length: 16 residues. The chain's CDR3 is CATSPAASGVEDTQYF. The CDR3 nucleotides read TGTGCCACTTCCCCCGCCGCTAGCGGGGTGGAAGATACGCAGTATTTT.

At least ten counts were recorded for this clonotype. The CDR3 region is CASSQRGMNTEAFF. The CDR3 DNA reads as TGCGCCAGCAGCCAACGCGGAATGAACACTGAAGCTTTCTTT. This chain uses TRBV4-3 with TRBJ1-1, with no clear D. This CDR3 is built from 14 residues. Trimming removed 2 bases from V and 0 bases from J, with 7 bases in between. CDR1 and CDR2 (germline): LGHNA, YSLEER.

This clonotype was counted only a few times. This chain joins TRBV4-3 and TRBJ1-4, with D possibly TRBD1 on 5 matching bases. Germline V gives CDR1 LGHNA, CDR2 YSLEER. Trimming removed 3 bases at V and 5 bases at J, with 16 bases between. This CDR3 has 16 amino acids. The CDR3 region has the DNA TGCGCCAGCAGCCATCGAACCGGGACTCAAAATGAAAAACTGTTTTTT. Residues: CASSHRTGTQNEKLFF.

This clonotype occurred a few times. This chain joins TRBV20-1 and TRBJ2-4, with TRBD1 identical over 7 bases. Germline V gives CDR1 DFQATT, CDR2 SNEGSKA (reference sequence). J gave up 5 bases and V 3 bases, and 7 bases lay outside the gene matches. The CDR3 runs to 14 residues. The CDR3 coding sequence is TGCAGTGCTAGCTACAGGGGAAGGCAAAACATTCAGTACTTC. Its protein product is CSASYRGRQNIQYF.